These T cell receptor beta chains were read from a single sample in a study of CXCR3-negative and CXCR3-positive naive CD8 T cells. From its re-call of the 5' RACE reads, TCRdb lists each CDR3 protein once, without DNA. The repertoire table contains 45,000 to 65,000 distinct CDR3 sequences. Sample: memory CD8+ T cells from blood. These receptor sequences come from a human donor in good health. Some clones in this sample may be carry-over from other donors' samples. The CDR3 runs from the conserved cysteine through the conserved F or W. Fields, in order: V gene, J gene, CDR3 protein.

TRBV28,TRBJ2-2,CASSLLAGNTGELFF
TRBV29-1,TRBJ2-7,CSVEARSSQSSYEQYF
TRBV5-8,TRBJ2-1,CASSLVTRNNEQFF
TRBV10-3,TRBJ2-7,CAINEEADNSYEQYF
TRBV29-1,TRBJ2-7,CSVPDRGPDEQYF
TRBV6-2/TRBV6-3,TRBJ2-2,CASTDDRGLGGELFF
TRBV28,TRBJ2-7,CASRKQGLEQYF
TRBV7-9,TRBJ1-1,CASSLATTGTPEAFF
TRBV28,TRBJ2-1,CASSPPGTEYNEQFF
TRBV29-1,TRBJ1-1,CSVEVVALNTEAFF
TRBV5-1,TRBJ2-1,CASSLDLGSYNEQFF
TRBV20-1,TRBJ2-1,CSASTGSSYNEQFF
TRBV7-3,TRBJ2-7,CASSLPWWGGPYEQYF
TRBV4-1,TRBJ1-1,CASSQEGPGGPEAFF
TRBV14,TRBJ2-1,CASSPLTRGSSSYNEQFF
TRBV7-9,TRBJ2-3,CASSLSVGQDTQYF
TRBV6-5,TRBJ1-1,CASSAPPGQGFGTEAFF
TRBV7-9,TRBJ1-5,CASSADGFNQPQHF
TRBV9,TRBJ2-7,CASSVRDRPYEQYF
TRBV4-1,TRBJ2-1,CASSGTGVLNEQFF
TRBV29-1,TRBJ2-7,CRHSVRDPTYEQYF
TRBV15,TRBJ2-1,CATSSAGGAYNEQFF
TRBV10-3,TRBJ2-3,CAISDGTGGDTQYF
TRBV5-6,TRBJ2-7,CASSDTGNYEQYF
TRBV7-2,TRBJ2-1,CASSVGTPEQFF
TRBV20-1,TRBJ2-1,CSASHLLAGDYNEQFF
TRBV30,TRBJ1-1,CAWTWTGTNTEAFF
TRBV7-9,TRBJ1-1,CASSFIKGDRGKTEAFF
TRBV29-1,TRBJ2-7,CSVVGTGTYEQYF
TRBV9,TRBJ2-3,CASSGGGGADTQYF
TRBV7-9,TRBJ2-7,CASSLVLDRVDEQYF
TRBV2,TRBJ2-7,CASEGTGDYEQYF
TRBV7-9,TRBJ2-7,CASSLAGTREQYF
TRBV7-9,TRBJ2-4,CASSSSDLAKNIQYF
TRBV12-3/TRBV12-4,TRBJ1-1,CASSSPTGVDTEAFF
TRBV29-1,TRBJ2-3,CSVAGGTSYGDTQYF
TRBV6-5,TRBJ2-6,CASSTGVSGANVLTF
TRBV15,TRBJ1-2,CATSRDGGQGKFLGYTF
TRBV7-6,TRBJ2-3,CASSLEGLAGPDTQYF
TRBV29-1,TRBJ2-7,CSVEHWTGTAEQYF
TRBV25-1,TRBJ2-7,CASSEWGKSYEQYF
TRBV14,TRBJ2-7,CASSLARGIFYEQYF
TRBV7-9,TRBJ1-6,CASSLNSPLHF
TRBV5-1,TRBJ2-7,CASSSAGLAGDPYEQYF
TRBV28,TRBJ2-3,CASNRGGNTDTQYF
TRBV20-1,TRBJ2-7,CSASGTESSYEQYF
TRBV5-8,TRBJ2-7,CASSLGGLWNEQYF
TRBV6-2/TRBV6-3,TRBJ2-5,CASSYSPGAVKTQYF
TRBV20-1,TRBJ1-2,CSAFRAGTANYGYTF
TRBV5-6,TRBJ1-5,CASSLGTAYSNQPQHF
TRBV20-1,TRBJ2-2,CSAKGRGGLDTGELFF
TRBV27,TRBJ2-5,CSSSGTGLAGPLRETQYF
TRBV12-3/TRBV12-4,TRBJ2-2,CASTVNPFTNTGELFF